This T cell receptor beta chain originates from a study of radiation and T cells in renal cell carcinoma. Notes on this clone: Its specificity is unknown.

Documented time point: baseline pretreatment blood. The sample's treatment: 15 Gy SBRT to primary tumor, nephrectomy 4 weeks later. This CDR3 contains 13 residues. V was shortened by 5 bases and J by 0 bases, with 6 bases between the two germline ends. Per germline, CDR1 SGHTA and CDR2 FQGTGA. Sequenced by immunoSEQ multiplex PCR; TCRdb stores in-frame clones only, minus some. The data show around 64,000 clones, with around 80% seen just once and 6% to 9.5% held by the top ten. The study's findings and limits: Top tumor clonotypes rose in blood 2 weeks post-radiation, then contracted.

Sequencing used blood, obtained from a patient whose treatment included radiotherapy and nephrectomy. The chain employs TRBV7-3 and TRBJ2-3, with D uncertain. The source of this sequence is a man in his fifties or sixties with renal cell carcinoma. As DNA, the CDR3 is TGTGCCAGCAGCCCTGCTAGCACAGATACGCAGTATTTT. It is translated as CASSPASTDTQYF.